This T cell receptor (beta chain) emerged from a study of blood T cell repertoires in COVID-19. Study at large: From the United States, Italy and Spain came samples of acute and convalescent COVID-19.

This table comes from immunoSEQ multiplex PCR, and its TCRdb copy is limited to in-frame clones, with some not included. Of around 99,000 clones listed, around nine tenths were seen once; the top ten hold just over 5%. Sequencing was done on a sample of peripheral blood. This TCR was recovered from a man aged 50-60 years with acute or convalescent COVID-19.

The CDR3 nucleotides are TGTGCCAGCAGCCGCACTCCCGGGACTAGCGGGAGCCGGGAGCTGTTTTTT. Translating gives CASSRTPGTSGSRELFF. This rearrangement joins TRBV3-1 (or the pseudogene TRBV3-2) to TRBJ2-2; 14 bases fit TRBD2. Germline V lookup: CDR1 LGHDT, CDR2 YNNKEL (reference sequence). CDR3 size: 17 residues. The ends lost 4 bases at V and 9 bases at J; junction bases unmatched: 10.